The 28 T cell receptor beta chains in this list originate from one sample, sequenced in a study of T cells in Graves' hyperthyroidism and ophthalmopathy. TCR beta CDR3 region amplification was performed from RNA transcripts. The HTBI primer set served for first-round RT-PCR of the TCR CDR3. TCRdb itself ran the multiplex PCR reads through MiXCR, one entry per CDR3 protein. This table holds about 510,000 distinct CDR3 sequences, approximately 48% found once. Sequencing was carried out using peripheral blood or thyroid tissue (not recorded which). The receptors were sampled from an adult woman with Graves' disease, either hyperthyroidism or ophthalmopathy (not recorded which).

This chain uses TRBV19 with TRBJ2-5, with 8 bases identical to TRBD1. The germline gives CDR1 LNHDA, CDR2 SQIVND (reference sequence). V lost 7 bases, J lost 7 bases, and 8 bases stayed unmatched. The CDR3 extends over 13 amino acids. The CDR3 loop reads CASTSGQGGTQYF. Here the CDR3 DNA reads TGTGCCAGTACCTCCGGACAGGGCGGGACCCAGTACTTC.

In its sample, this clonotype was seen many times. The J gene is TRBJ2-7, the V gene TRBV10-3; D is unresolved. The CDR3 loop spans 13 amino acids. Trimming removed 3 bases from V and 4 bases from J, with 10 bases in between. Germline CDR1 reads ENHRY; CDR2 reads SYGVKD. The CDR3: CAISDLLFYEQYF. The CDR3 DNA follows: TGTGCCATCAGTGATCTGCTATTTTACGAGCAGTACTTC.

CDR3 residues: CASNPLGVTHYEQYF. The CDR3 DNA is TGTGCCAGCAATCCTCTCGGGGTAACGCACTACGAGCAGTACTTC. The gene calls are TRBV7-9 and TRBJ2-7; D possibly corresponds to TRBD2 (5 bases). Germline assignment: CDR1 SEHNR and CDR2 FQNEAQ (reference sequence). The CDR3 covers 15 residues. The V end lost 7 bases, the J end lost 3 bases, and 19 bases lay between the germline ends.

This chain links TRBV29-1 with TRBJ1-2; the match to TRBD1 covers 7 bases. The CDR3 loop spans 11 amino acids. J lost 8 bases, V lost 5 bases, and 5 bases had no gene match. Germline CDR1 is SQVTM and CDR2 is ANQGSEA. This CDR3 is CSVLTGEGYTF. CDR3 bases: TGCAGCGTTTTAACAGGGGAAGGCTACACCTTC.

V usage is TRBV5-6 and J usage is TRBJ1-5; D is perhaps TRBD1 (5 bases). V was cut by 1 base and J by 4 bases, with 12 bases left in between. The CDR3 loop spans 15 amino acids. The germline V gene encodes CDR1 SGHDT and CDR2 YYEEEE. In DNA form, the CDR3 reads TGTGCCAGCAGCTTGTGGGGGACGCGGAATCAGCCCCAGCATTTT. This sequence encodes CASSLWGTRNQPQHF.

The chain is built from TRBV20-1 and TRBJ1-2; 9 bases match TRBD1. Germline loops: CDR1 DFQATT, CDR2 SNEGSKA (reference sequence). The junction had 13 bases not matched to a gene; V was cut back by 4 bases and J by 7 bases. The CDR3 totals 15 residues. The CDR3 DNA reads TGCAGTGCTAAAATAAGCGGGACAGGGCGTGGTGGCTACACCTTC. Protein sequence: CSAKISGTGRGGYTF.

This sequence joins TRBV7-9 and TRBJ2-3; D perhaps matches TRBD2 (5 bases). The CDR3 is 13 residues long. V lost 5 bases and J 2 bases, leaving 8 bases between the germline ends. Germline CDR1 and CDR2: SEHNR and FQNEAQ (reference sequence). Here the CDR3 reads CASSGLSTDTQYF. The CDR3 nucleotides are TGTGCCAGCAGCGGACTGTCCACAGATACGCAGTATTTT.

J is TRBJ1-1 and V is TRBV7-9; no reliable D call. Germline-derived CDR1 and CDR2 are SEHNR and FQNEAQ (reference sequence). This CDR3 is built from 13 residues. V lost 5 bases, J lost 3 bases, and 10 bases lay in between. The CDR3 nucleotides read TGTGCCAGCAGCCCCCCTTCGGACACTGAAGCTTTCTTT. As protein: CASSPPSDTEAFF.

This clonotype was seen at least ten times. The gene calls are TRBV5-1 and TRBJ2-7, with 8 positions matching TRBD1. Germline V CDR1 and CDR2: SGHRS, YFSETQ. The J segment lost 7 bases and the V segment lost 0 bases, leaving 6 bases of the junction unmatched. This CDR3 contains 14 residues. The CDR3 sequence is CASSLESGQGEQYF. CDR3 nucleotide sequence: TGCGCCAGCAGCTTGGAGTCAGGACAGGGTGAGCAGTACTTC. Combining the CDR3 with reference TRBV5-1 and TRBJ2-7 gives the whole variable domain KAGVTQTPRYLIKTRGQQVTLSCSPISGHRSVSWYQQTPGQGLQFLFEYFSETQRNKGNFPGRFSGRQFSNSRSEMNVSTLELGDSALYLCASSLESGQGEQYFGPGTRLTVT.

V and J are TRBV29-1 and TRBJ2-7; 7 nucleotides align to TRBD1. The CDR3 is 13 amino acids. Trimming took 3 bases from V and 3 from J; bases not matched to a gene: 5. Germline CDR1 reads SQVTM; CDR2 reads ANQGSEA. CDR3 DNA: TGCAGCGTTGATAGACAGGGTGGCTACGAGCAGTACTTC. It yields the protein CSVDRQGGYEQYF.

There are a few counts of this clonotype. The V call is TRBV9, the J call TRBJ2-7; TRBD2 agrees at 7 bases. Germline trimming cut 4 bases from V and 1 base from J; bases unmatched to any gene: 5. The V gene's germline CDR1 is SGDLS and CDR2 YYNGEE. The CDR3 runs 14 residues. CDR3 residues: CASSSRLASYEQYF. Written as DNA, the CDR3 is TGTGCCAGCAGCTCCCGACTAGCATCCTACGAGCAGTACTTC.

Comment on this clonotype: This may be a read error, as it is one base from a much larger clone. V is TRBV2 and J is TRBJ2-2, with D possibly being TRBD1 or TRBD2 (6 bases each). The CDR3 sequence is 13 residues long. CDR1 is SNHLY, CDR2 FYNNEI, per germline. The CDR3 DNA sequence: TGTGCCAGCAGTGTACAGGGCACCGGGGGGCTGTTTTTT. Translation gives CASSVQGTGGLFF.

This clonotype was seen ten or more times. The rearrangement joins TRBV28 to TRBJ1-2; D remains ambiguous. The CDR3 is 13 residues long. The ends were cut back, 5 bases at V and 4 bases at J, with 11 bases in the middle. From germline, CDR1 is MDHEN and CDR2 SYDVKM. The CDR3 region has the DNA TGTGCCAGCAGTCCCCGGAGTCTCTATGGCTACACCTTC. The encoded protein is CASSPRSLYGYTF.

The table lists this clonotype with many counts. The V and J genes are TRBV5-1 and TRBJ1-2; 9 bases map to TRBD1. Germline CDR1 is SGHRS and CDR2 is YFSETQ. The CDR3 contains 13 residues. V lost 4 bases and J lost 6; bases outside the gene matches: 4. The chain's CDR3 is CASSQGQGHGYTF. DNA of the CDR3: TGCGCCAGCAGCCAGGGACAGGGCCATGGCTACACCTTC.

The V gene is TRBV7-6, the J gene TRBJ2-5; D is ambiguous. This CDR3 contains 14 residues. V lost 3 bases, J lost 1 base, and 9 bases lay in between. Germline CDR1 is SGHVS and CDR2 is FNYEAQ. In nucleotides, the CDR3 is TGTGCCAGCAGCTTCCACCGAAGCCAAGAGACCCAGTACTTC. This sequence encodes CASSFHRSQETQYF.

The J gene is TRBJ2-7, the V gene TRBV4-3; D may correspond to TRBD1 or TRBD2 (5 bases each). CDR1 and CDR2 (germline): LGHNA, YSLEER. The CDR3 spans 15 residues. Trimming left V 0 bases short and J 5 bases short, with 14 bases between. In nucleotides, the CDR3 is TGCGCCAGCAGCCAAGACAGGGAGAGTGCTCACGAGCAGTACTTC. Protein: CASSQDRESAHEQYF.

The V call is TRBV28, the J call TRBJ1-1; weak D call: TRBD1 (5 bases). The germline CDR1 and CDR2 sequences are MDHEN and SYDVKM. V was shortened by 1 base and J by 11 bases, with 11 bases between the two germline ends. The CDR3 is made up of 12 amino acids. The CDR3 nucleotides are TGTGCCAGCAGTTTATTAGAGGGGAGGGCTTTCTTT. It encodes CASSLLEGRAFF. The complete variable domain, with remaining parts taken from reference TRBV28 and TRBJ1-1, reads DVKVTQSSRYLVKRTGEKVFLECVQDMDHENMFWYRQDPGLGLRLIYFSYDVKMKEKGDIPEGYSVSREKKERFSLILESASTNQTSMYLCASSLLEGRAFFGQGTRLTVV.

The rearrangement joins TRBV7-2 to TRBJ1-2, with 9 bases matching TRBD1. Trimming removed 5 bases from V and 7 bases from J; junction bases left unmatched: 5. This CDR3 is built from 13 residues. The germline CDR1 and CDR2 sequences are SGHTA and FQGNSA. The CDR3 nucleotides read TGTGCCAGCAGCGCGAAGACAGGGGGTGGCTACACCTTC. Translation gives CASSAKTGGGYTF.

This chain links TRBV5-1 with TRBJ2-5, with no clear D. Trimming stripped 7 bases from V and 4 bases from J, with 11 bases between. The CDR3 has 12 amino acids. From germline, CDR1 is SGHRS and CDR2 YFSETQ. CDR3 amino acids: CASLPVPETQYF. The CDR3, as DNA: TGCGCCAGCTTACCCGTCCCAGAGACCCAGTACTTC.

This chain joins TRBV5-1 and TRBJ1-2; 11 bases match TRBD1. This CDR3 has 14 amino acids. CDR1 is SGHRS and CDR2 is YFSETQ in the germline V gene. With 5 bases clipped from V and 5 bases from J, the junction kept 5 bases outside the gene matches. The CDR3 sequence is CASSRDRGTYGYTF. CDR3 nucleotide sequence: TGCGCCAGCAGTCGGGACAGGGGGACGTATGGCTACACCTTC.

As concerns this clonotype: As the CDR3 is not closed by the conserved phenylalanine or tryptophan, this likely results from a read error. This chain joins TRBV29-1 and TRBJ1-1; D unclear. CDR1 and CDR2 from the germline V gene are SQVTM and ANQGSEA. The CDR3 is made up of 12 amino acids. The V gene lost 4 bases and the J gene lost 4 bases, with 10 bases spanning the gap. This CDR3 reads CSVVGWATEAFL. The CDR3 DNA sequence: TGCAGCGTTGTAGGCTGGGCCACTGAAGCTTTCCTT.

The table lists this clonotype with many counts. This sequence joins TRBV19 and TRBJ1-2; D is uncertain. This CDR3 spans 14 amino acids. Trimming stripped 1 base from V and 5 bases from J, with 11 bases between. Germline-derived CDR1 and CDR2 are LNHDA and SQIVND (reference sequence). The CDR3 sequence: CASSIGVGLYGYTF. CDR3 coding DNA: TGTGCCAGTAGTATAGGTGTCGGGTTATATGGCTACACCTTC.

This chain links TRBV10-3 with TRBJ1-2; D might be TRBD1 (5 bases). The CDR3 totals 14 residues. Trimming took 9 bases from V and 4 from J, leaving 18 bases between them. In germline, CDR1 is ENHRY, CDR2 SYGVKD. CDR3 amino acids: CAILSSGVSYGYTF. The CDR3 coding sequence is TGTGCCATTCTTTCGTCGGGGGTGAGCTATGGCTACACCTTC.

This clonotype turned up a few times. The rearrangement joins TRBV24-1 to TRBJ2-5, with D possibly TRBD2 on 6 matching bases. V lost 2 bases to trimming and J lost 5 bases, with 14 bases between them. CDR1 and CDR2 from the germline V gene are KGHDR and SFDVKD. The CDR3 has 15 amino acids. CDR3 region: CATSDYVGGAETQYF. As DNA, the CDR3 is TGTGCCACCAGTGATTACGTGGGGGGTGCGGAGACCCAGTACTTC.

This clonotype has at least ten counts. The chain combines TRBV12-3 or TRBV12-4 with TRBJ2-7; no firm D call. The length of the CDR3 is 13 residues. Trimming took 3 bases from V and 7 from J, leaving 13 bases between them. The CDR3 DNA reads TGTGCCAGCAGTTTCGTGGGGTTAGGGGAGCAGTACTTC. Translation: CASSFVGLGEQYF.

Comment on this clonotype: The junction departs from the called germline gene at one end, perhaps through a read error. The V and J genes are TRBV29-1 and TRBJ1-4, with D maybe TRBD1 (5 bases). This CDR3 contains 12 residues. From germline, CDR1 is SQVTM and CDR2 ANQGSEA. The CDR3 spells CSARQSNEELFF. The CDR3 nucleotides are TGCAGCGCCCGACAGAGTAATGAAGAACTGTTTTTT.

This clonotype was counted ten times or more. The chain links TRBV20-1 to TRBJ1-1; 7 nucleotides align to TRBD1. V dropped 6 bases and J dropped 0; count of bases not matched to a gene: 4. This CDR3 spans 13 amino acids. Looked up from germline, CDR1 is DFQATT and CDR2 is SNEGSKA (reference sequence). The CDR3 reads CSAGRGMNTEAFF. The CDR3 bases are TGCAGTGCCGGCAGGGGGATGAACACTGAAGCTTTCTTT.

The chain is built from TRBV7-2 and TRBJ1-1; 8 nucleotides match TRBD1. The V and J ends lost 1 base and 6 bases, in that order; junction bases with no gene match: 4. The CDR3 is 14 residues long. The germline gives CDR1 SGHTA, CDR2 FQGNSA. CDR3 sequence (DNA): TGTGCCAGCAGCTTAGGCTCAGGGGGCCCTGAAGCTTTCTTT. Translation: CASSLGSGGPEAFF.